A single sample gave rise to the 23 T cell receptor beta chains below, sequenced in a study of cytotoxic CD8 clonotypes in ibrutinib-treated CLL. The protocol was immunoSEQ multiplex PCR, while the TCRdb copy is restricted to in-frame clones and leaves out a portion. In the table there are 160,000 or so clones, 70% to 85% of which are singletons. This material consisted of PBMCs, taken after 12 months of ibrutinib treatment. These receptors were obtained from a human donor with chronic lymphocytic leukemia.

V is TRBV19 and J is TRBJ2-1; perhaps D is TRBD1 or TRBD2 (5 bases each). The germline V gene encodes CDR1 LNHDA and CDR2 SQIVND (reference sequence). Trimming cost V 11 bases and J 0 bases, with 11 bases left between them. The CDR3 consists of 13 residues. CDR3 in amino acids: CAGTWSSYNEQFF. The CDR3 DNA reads TGTGCCGGGACCTGGAGCTCCTACAATGAGCAGTTCTTC.

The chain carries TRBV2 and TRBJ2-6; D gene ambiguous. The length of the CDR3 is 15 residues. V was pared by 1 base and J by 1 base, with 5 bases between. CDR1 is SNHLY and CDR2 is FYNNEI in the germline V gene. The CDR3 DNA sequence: TGTGCCAGCAGTGAAGGTGGTTCTGGGGCCAACGTCCTGACTTTC. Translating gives CASSEGGSGANVLTF.

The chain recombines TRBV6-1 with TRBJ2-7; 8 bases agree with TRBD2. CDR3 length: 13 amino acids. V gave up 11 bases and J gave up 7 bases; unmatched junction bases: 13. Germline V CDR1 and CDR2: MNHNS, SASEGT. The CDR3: CACNDSGGAEQYF. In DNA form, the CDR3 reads TGTGCCTGTAACGACAGCGGGGGTGCAGAGCAGTACTTC.

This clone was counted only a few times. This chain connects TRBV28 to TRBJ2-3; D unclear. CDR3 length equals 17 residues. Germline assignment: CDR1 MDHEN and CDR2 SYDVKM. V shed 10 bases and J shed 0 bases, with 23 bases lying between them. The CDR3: CAILPGGSSLSTDTQYF. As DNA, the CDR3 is TGTGCCATCCTCCCCGGCGGCTCCTCCTTAAGCACAGATACGCAGTATTTT.

The CDR3 is CASSPSVGGLVNNEQFF. The CDR3 DNA follows: TGTGCCAGCTCACCATCTGTGGGAGGATTGGTCAACAATGAGCAGTTCTTC. V gene TRBV18 combines with J gene TRBJ2-1; tentatively, D is TRBD2 (6 bases). The CDR3 contains 17 residues. The ends were cut back, 2 bases at V and 5 bases at J, with 19 bases in the middle. Germline V gene data show CDR1 as KGHSH and CDR2 as LQKENI.

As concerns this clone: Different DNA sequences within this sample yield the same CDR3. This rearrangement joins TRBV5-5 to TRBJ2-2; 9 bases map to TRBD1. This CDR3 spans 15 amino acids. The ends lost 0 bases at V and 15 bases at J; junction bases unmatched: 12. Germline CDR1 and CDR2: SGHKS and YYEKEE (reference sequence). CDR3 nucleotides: TGTGCCAGCAGCTTGGAGGACAGGGGTCAAACAGGGTTGTTTTTT. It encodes CASSLEDRGQTGLFF.

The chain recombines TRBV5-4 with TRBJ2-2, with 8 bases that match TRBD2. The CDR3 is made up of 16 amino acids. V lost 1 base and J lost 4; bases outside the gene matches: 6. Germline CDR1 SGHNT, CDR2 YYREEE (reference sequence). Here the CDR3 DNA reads TGTGCCAGCAGCTTGCGGGGGGGTATGAGCACCGGGGAGCTGTTTTTT. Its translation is CASSLRGGMSTGELFF.

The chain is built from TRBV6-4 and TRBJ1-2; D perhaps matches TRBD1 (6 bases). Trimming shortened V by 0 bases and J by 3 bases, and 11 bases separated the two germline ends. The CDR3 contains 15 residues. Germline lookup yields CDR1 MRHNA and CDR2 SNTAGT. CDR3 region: CASSDSGGGDYGYTF. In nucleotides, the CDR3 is TGTGCCAGCAGTGACTCAGGGGGGGGTGACTATGGCTACACCTTC.

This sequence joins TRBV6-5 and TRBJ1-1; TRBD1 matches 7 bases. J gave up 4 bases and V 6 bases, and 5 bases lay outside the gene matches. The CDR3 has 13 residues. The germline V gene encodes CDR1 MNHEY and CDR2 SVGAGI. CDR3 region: CASSRQGSTEAFF. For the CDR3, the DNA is TGTGCCAGCAGCCGACAGGGTAGCACTGAAGCTTTCTTT.

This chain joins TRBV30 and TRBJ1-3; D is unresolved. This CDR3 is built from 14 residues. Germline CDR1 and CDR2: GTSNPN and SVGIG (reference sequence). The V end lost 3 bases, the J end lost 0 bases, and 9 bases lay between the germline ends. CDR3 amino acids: CAWRVVSSGNTIYF. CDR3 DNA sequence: TGTGCCTGGAGGGTAGTGAGCTCTGGAAACACCATATATTTT.

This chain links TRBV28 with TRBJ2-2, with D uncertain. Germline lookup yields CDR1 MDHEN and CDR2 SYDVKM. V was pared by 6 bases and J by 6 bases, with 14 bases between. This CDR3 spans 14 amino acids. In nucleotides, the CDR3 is TGTGCCAGCAGCCCCCTCATTAGCCCCGGGGAGCTGTTTTTT. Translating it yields CASSPLISPGELFF.

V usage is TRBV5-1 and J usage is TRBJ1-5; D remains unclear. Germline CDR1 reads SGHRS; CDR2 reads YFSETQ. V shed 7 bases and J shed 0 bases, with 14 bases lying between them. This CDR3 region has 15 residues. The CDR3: CASDGGDLSNQPQHF. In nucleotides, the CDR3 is TGCGCCAGCGATGGCGGGGATCTTAGCAATCAGCCCCAGCATTTT.

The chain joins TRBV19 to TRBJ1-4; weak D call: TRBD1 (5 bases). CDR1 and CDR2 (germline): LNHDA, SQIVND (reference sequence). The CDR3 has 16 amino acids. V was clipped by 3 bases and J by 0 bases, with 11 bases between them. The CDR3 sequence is CASSIPTGATNEKLFF. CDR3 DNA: TGTGCCAGTAGTATTCCCACAGGAGCAACTAATGAAAAACTGTTTTTT.

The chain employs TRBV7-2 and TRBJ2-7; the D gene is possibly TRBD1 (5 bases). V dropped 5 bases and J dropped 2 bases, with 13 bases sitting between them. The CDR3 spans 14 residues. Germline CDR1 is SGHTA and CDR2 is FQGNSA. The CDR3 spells CASSPPRAPYEQYF. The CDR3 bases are TGTGCCAGCAGCCCCCCCAGGGCCCCCTACGAGCAGTACTTC.

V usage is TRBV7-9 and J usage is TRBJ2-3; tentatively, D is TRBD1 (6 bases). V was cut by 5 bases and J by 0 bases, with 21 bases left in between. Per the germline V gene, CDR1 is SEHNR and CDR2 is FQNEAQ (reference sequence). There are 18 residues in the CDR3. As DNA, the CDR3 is TGTGCCAGCAGCGCAGTCGTGCGGAGACAGGCCAGCACAGATACGCAGTATTTT. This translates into CASSAVVRRQASTDTQYF. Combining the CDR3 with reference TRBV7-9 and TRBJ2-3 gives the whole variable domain DTGVSQNPRHKITKRGQNVTFRCDPISEHNRLYWYRQTLGQGPEFLTYFQNEAQLEKSRLLSDRFSAERPKGSFSTLEIQRTEQGDSAMYLCASSAVVRRQASTDTQYFGPGTRLTVL.

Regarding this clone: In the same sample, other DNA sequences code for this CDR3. The CDR3: CASSQDSATGFSGNTIYF. The CDR3, as DNA: TGTGCCAGCAGCCAAGACTCCGCGACCGGGTTCTCTGGAAACACCATATATTTT. This chain connects TRBV4-2 to TRBJ1-3; unclear D gene. The V gene's germline CDR1 is LGHNA and CDR2 YNFKEQ. The CDR3 runs 18 residues. V lost 0 bases and J lost 0, with 15 bases in between.

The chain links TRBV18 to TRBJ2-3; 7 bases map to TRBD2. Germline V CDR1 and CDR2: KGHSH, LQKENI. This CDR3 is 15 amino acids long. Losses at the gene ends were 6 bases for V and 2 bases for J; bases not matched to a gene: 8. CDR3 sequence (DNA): TGTGCCAGCTCCCTCAGGGAGGGAAACACAGATACGCAGTATTTT. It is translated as CASSLREGNTDTQYF. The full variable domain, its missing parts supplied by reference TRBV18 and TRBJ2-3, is NAGVMQNPRHLVRRRGQEARLRCSPMKGHSHVYWYRQLPEEGLKFMVYLQKENIIDESGMPKERFSAEFPKEGPSILRIQQVVRGDSAAYFCASSLREGNTDTQYFGPGTRLTVL.

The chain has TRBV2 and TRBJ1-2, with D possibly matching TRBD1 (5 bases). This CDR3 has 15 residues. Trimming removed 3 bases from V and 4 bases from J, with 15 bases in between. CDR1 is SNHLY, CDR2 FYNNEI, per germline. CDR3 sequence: CASSDSPGVSYGYTF. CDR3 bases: TGTGCCAGCAGTGACAGCCCGGGGGTTTCCTATGGCTACACCTTC.

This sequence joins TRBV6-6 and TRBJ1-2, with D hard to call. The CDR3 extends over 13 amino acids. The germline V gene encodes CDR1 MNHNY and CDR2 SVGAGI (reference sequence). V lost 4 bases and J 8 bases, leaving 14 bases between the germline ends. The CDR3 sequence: CASSSALLRGYTF. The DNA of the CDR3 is TGTGCCAGCAGTTCCGCCCTACTGAGGGGCTACACCTTC.

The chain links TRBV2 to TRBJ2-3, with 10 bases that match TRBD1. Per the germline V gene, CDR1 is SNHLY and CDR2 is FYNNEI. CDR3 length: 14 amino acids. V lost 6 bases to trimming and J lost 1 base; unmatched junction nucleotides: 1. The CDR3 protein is CASRGTGGTDTQYF. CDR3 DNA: TGTGCCAGCAGAGGGACAGGGGGCACAGATACGCAGTATTTT.

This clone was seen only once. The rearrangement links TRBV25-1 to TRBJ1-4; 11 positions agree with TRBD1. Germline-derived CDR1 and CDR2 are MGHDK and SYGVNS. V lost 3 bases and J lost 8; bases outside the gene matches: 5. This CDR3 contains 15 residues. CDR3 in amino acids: CASSDPGTGGEKLFF. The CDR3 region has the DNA TGTGCCAGCAGTGACCCCGGGACAGGGGGGGAAAAACTGTTTTTT.

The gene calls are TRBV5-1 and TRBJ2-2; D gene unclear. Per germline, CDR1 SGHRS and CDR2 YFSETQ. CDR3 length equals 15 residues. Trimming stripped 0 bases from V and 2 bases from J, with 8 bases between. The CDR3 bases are TGCGCCAGCAGCTTGGATTCAGGAAACACCGGGGAGCTGTTTTTT. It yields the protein CASSLDSGNTGELFF.

The CDR3 DNA reads as TGTGCCAGCAGCTCGGAGGAGGGAGAGGTCAACAATCAGCCCCAGCATTTT. Protein product: CASSSEEGEVNNQPQHF. V gene TRBV28 combines with J gene TRBJ1-5; D unresolved. Trimming took off 6 bases at V and 3 bases at J, with 21 bases between the two ends. The germline V gene encodes CDR1 MDHEN and CDR2 SYDVKM. The CDR3 consists of 17 residues.